This T cell receptor beta chain was sequenced for a study of beta chain features in type 1 diabetes. Overall study results and limits: The naive, central memory and Treg TCRB repertoires of patients appeared to be more similar to one another than those of healthy donors.

This clone was detected once. Antigen: not known. Per the germline V gene, CDR1 is ENHRY and CDR2 is SYGVKD. V lost 0 bases and J 5 bases, leaving 10 bases between the germline ends. The CDR3 is 14 residues long. Sequenced material consisted of expressed TCRB transcripts (all of the isolated RNA was reverse transcribed). Data came from immunoSEQ multiplex PCR; TCRdb stores just in-frame clones and leaves some out. The profile shows some 410,000 clones, roughly 11% of them singletons. In all sorted populations, purity surpassed 95%. This TCR derives from a young woman in good health. The chain joins TRBV10-3 to TRBJ2-5; TRBD1 is a possible D gene (5 bases). The specimen was naive CD4+ T cells from blood. CDR3 nucleotides: TGTGCCATCAGTGAGTCGCAGGGAATGGAGACCCAGTACTTC. This sequence encodes CAISESQGMETQYF.